Below, 10 T cell receptor beta chains from the same sample are listed, as sequenced in a study of T cell responses to AZD1222 COVID-19 vaccine. The repertoire was sequenced with immunoSEQ multiplex PCR; TCRdb's copy has only in-frame clones and lacks some. The sample carries roughly 93,000 clones, approximately 87% recorded once. Sequenced here: peripheral blood, sampled on day 0 of AZD1222 vaccination. These receptors came from an adult in good health.

The V gene is TRBV7-3, the J gene TRBJ2-2; D is uncertain. Per the germline V gene, CDR1 is SGHTA and CDR2 is FQGTGA. The ends were cut back, 1 base at V and 2 bases at J, with 5 bases in the middle. The CDR3 has 14 residues. CDR3 in DNA: TGTGCCAGCAGCTTAAGCAGAAACACCGGGGAGCTGTTTTTT. Amino acids: CASSLSRNTGELFF.

This clone appeared once. The genes are TRBV6-2 or TRBV6-3 and TRBJ2-7; D not certain. From germline, CDR1 is MNHEY and CDR2 SVGEGT. The V end lost 6 bases, the J end lost 1 base, and 4 bases lay between the germline ends. The CDR3 is 11 amino acids. The DNA for the CDR3 is TGTGCCAGCAGCCCGTCCTACGAGCAGTACTTC. Its protein product is CASSPSYEQYF.

This clone occurred once. This chain's CDR3 is CASSGRTASSGNTIYF. The CDR3 DNA follows: TGTGCCAGCAGTGGTAGGACGGCGAGCTCTGGAAACACCATATATTTT. The chain is built from TRBV6-1 and TRBJ1-3; no definite D call. The CDR3 totals 16 residues. Germline V gives CDR1 MNHNS, CDR2 SASEGT. Trimming removed 4 bases from V and 0 bases from J, with 13 bases in between.

The CDR3 here is CASSGQGNYGYTF. The CDR3 bases are TGTGCCAGCAGTGGACAGGGGAACTATGGCTACACCTTC. V and J are TRBV2 and TRBJ1-2, with 8 bases aligning to TRBD1. CDR3 size: 13 residues. Germline trimming cut 4 bases from V and 2 bases from J; bases unmatched to any gene: 0. CDR1 SNHLY and CDR2 FYNNEI come from the germline V gene. The complete variable domain, with remaining parts taken from reference TRBV2 and TRBJ1-2, reads EPEVTQTPSHQVTQMGQEVILRCVPISNHLYFYWYRQILGQKVEFLVSFYNNEISEKSEIFDDQFSVERPDGSNFTLKIRSTKLEDSAMYFCASSGQGNYGYTFGSGTRLTVV.

This chain's CDR3 is CASVPGLKNTEAFF. The DNA of the CDR3 is TGCGCCAGCGTACCCGGACTAAAGAACACTGAAGCTTTCTTT. The V call is TRBV23-1, the J call TRBJ1-1; D remains unclear. TRBV23-1 is reported as an ORF; its role is uncertain. The CDR3 has 14 amino acids. Deletions cut 8 bases from V and 1 base from J, with 14 bases between.

The chain employs TRBV28 and TRBJ2-1, with D perhaps matching TRBD1 (6 bases). Germline V gene data show CDR1 as MDHEN and CDR2 as SYDVKM. Trimming removed 4 bases at V and 6 bases at J, with 16 bases between. The CDR3 has 15 amino acids. CDR3 loop: CASSSTGIGGNEQFF. In DNA, the CDR3 is TGTGCCAGCAGTTCGACAGGTATAGGAGGCAATGAGCAGTTCTTC. The full variable domain, rest sourced from reference TRBV28 and TRBJ2-1, is DVKVTQSSRYLVKRTGEKVFLECVQDMDHENMFWYRQDPGLGLRLIYFSYDVKMKEKGDIPEGYSVSREKKERFSLILESASTNQTSMYLCASSSTGIGGNEQFFGPGTRLTVL.

This clone was observed a single time. The chain joins TRBV7-6 to TRBJ2-5; D gene unclear. The CDR3 covers 12 residues. V lost 0 bases to trimming and J lost 5 bases, with 4 bases between them. Germline CDR1 and CDR2: SGHVS and FNYEAQ. The CDR3 loop reads CASSLAGETQYF. CDR3 nucleotide sequence: TGTGCCAGCAGCTTAGCAGGGGAGACCCAGTACTTC.

The chain uses TRBV5-4 and TRBJ1-1; maybe TRBD1 (5 bases). The CDR3 contains 13 residues. Germline-derived CDR1 and CDR2 are SGHNT and YYREEE (reference sequence). V was cut by 4 bases and J by 1 base, with 8 bases left in between. As DNA, the CDR3 is TGTGCCAGCAGCCGGGACGGGAACACTGAAGCTTTCTTT. It codes for CASSRDGNTEAFF.

This clone has a single count. The V and J genes are TRBV19 and TRBJ1-3; no definite D call. The germline CDR1 and CDR2 sequences are LNHDA and SQIVND (reference sequence). CDR3 length equals 14 residues. Trimming pared 9 bases from V and 4 bases from J, leaving 16 bases between. This chain's CDR3 is CASKPDLRGNTIYF. CDR3 bases: TGTGCCAGCAAACCGGACCTGAGGGGAAACACCATATATTTT.

DNA of the CDR3: TGTGCCAGCAGCCTACAGTCCCGGGACAGGGGCGGATACACTGAAGCTTTCTTT. It encodes CASSLQSRDRGGYTEAFF. The chain employs TRBV6-2 or TRBV6-3 and TRBJ1-1; 10 nucleotides match TRBD1. CDR1 MNHEY and CDR2 SVGEGT come from the germline V gene. Losses at the gene ends were 6 bases for V and 3 bases for J; bases not matched to a gene: 16. The CDR3 extends over 18 amino acids.